The text below deals with one T cell receptor (beta chain). What it recognizes is unknown. Notes on the study in general: Tumor Treg TCRs overlapped most with tumor naive CD4+ cells. The larger cohort examined one V-J beta rearrangement, not whole repertoires.

CDR1 is LGHDT, CDR2 YNNKEL, per germline (reference sequence). V was cut by 1 base and J by 5 bases, with 6 bases left in between. This CDR3 comprises 12 residues. Purified naive CD4+ T cells were depleted of CD25+ Tregs. Full-length variable regions came from constant-region reverse primers plus semi-nested Nested Universal Primer A PCR. A single record per CDR3 protein comes from TCRdb applying MiXCR to the 5' RACE reads. The sample contains some 62,000 distinct CDR3 sequences, just under 30% of which appear only once. The chain recombines TRBV3-1 with TRBJ2-7; the D is unclear. Sequenced: tumor-infiltrating naive CD4+ T cells sorted from the breast tumor. Subset defined: naive CD4+ T cells, CD4+CD45RA+CD25-. This receptor was obtained from a female donor with breast cancer. The CDR3 DNA follows: TGTGCCAGCAGCCAAGGTTTGCACGAGCAGTACTTC. The encoded protein is CASSQGLHEQYF.